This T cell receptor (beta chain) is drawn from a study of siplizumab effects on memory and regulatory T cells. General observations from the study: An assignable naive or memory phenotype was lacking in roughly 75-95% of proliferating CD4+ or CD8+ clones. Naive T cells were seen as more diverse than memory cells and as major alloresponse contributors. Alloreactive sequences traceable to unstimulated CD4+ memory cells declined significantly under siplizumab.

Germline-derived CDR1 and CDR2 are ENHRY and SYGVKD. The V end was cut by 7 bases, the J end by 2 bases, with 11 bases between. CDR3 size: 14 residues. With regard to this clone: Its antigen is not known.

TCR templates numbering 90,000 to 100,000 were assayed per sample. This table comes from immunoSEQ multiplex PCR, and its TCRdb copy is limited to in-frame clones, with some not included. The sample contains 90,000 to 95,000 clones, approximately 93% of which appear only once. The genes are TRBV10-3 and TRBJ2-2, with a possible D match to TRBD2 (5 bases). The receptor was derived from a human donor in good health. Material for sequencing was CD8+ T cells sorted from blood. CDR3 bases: TGTGCCATCAAGGGAGCGGAAAACACCGGGGAGCTGTTTTTT. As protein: CAIKGAENTGELFF.